The clone carrying this T cell receptor beta chain was seen a few times. Its antigen is not known. Researchers ran the assay at a deep level. Generated by immunoSEQ multiplex PCR, the TCRdb table keeps only in-frame clones and is missing some. Of 2 million to 2.5 million clones in the sample, about 92% were seen once. Trimming shortened V by 5 bases and J by 3 bases, and 19 bases separated the two germline ends. The CDR3 runs to 16 residues. The germline V gene has CDR1 SNHLY and CDR2 FYNNEI. CD45RO-negative, CCR7-selected cells formed the naive CD8 fraction, which excluded terminally differentiated effector memory CD45RA+ cells. The data belong to a study of shared clonotypes between healthy human individuals. General observations from the study: Some naive CD4 clonotypes, 5% to 5.5%, turned up in common across a handful of donors.

This chain joins TRBV2 and TRBJ1-1; D is undetermined. The sequenced material came from naive CD8+ T cells from PBMCs. The TCR originated in a young man in good health. Some clones in this sample may be carry-over from other donors' samples. CDR3 DNA sequence: TGTGCCAGCAGTCAAACCTTGAAATTCGTCGACACTGAAGCTTTCTTT. It is translated as CASSQTLKFVDTEAFF.